This T cell receptor beta chain emerged from a study of T cell repertoires in cytomegalovirus infection. Across the study: As its CMV epitopes, the study selected recently identified HLA-C-restricted and well-studied HLA-B-restricted targets. Public TCR beta signatures marked donors with CMV infection and the matching HLA. Study observations and caveats: HLA-C-restricted CMV clonotypes gave the most frequent clonotype in two of eight donors.

This CDR3 has 15 amino acids. Looked up from germline, CDR1 is SGHRS and CDR2 is YFSETQ. Trimming removed 4 bases from V and 1 base from J, with 14 bases in between. In its sample, this clonotype was seen once. Its matching antigen is unknown. TCRdb called the reads again in MiXCR, with one record for every CDR3 protein. The sample lists around 770,000 distinct CDR3 sequences; roughly 29% were seen once. The source was cultured CD8+ T cells from PBMCs, collected from culture after CMV antigen stimulation. The TCR comes from a human donor in good health (CMV status not recorded). Some clones in this sample may be carry-over from other donors' samples. The chain links TRBV5-1 to TRBJ1-1; D may be TRBD1 (5 bases). CDR3 region: CASSRRDSSNTEAFF. In DNA form, the CDR3 reads TGCGCCAGCAGCCGCCGCGACAGCTCGAACACTGAAGCTTTCTTT.